A single sample is the source of the 29 T cell receptor beta chains below, sequenced in a study of blood T cell repertoires in COVID-19. Using immunoSEQ multiplex PCR, the repertoire was profiled, and TCRdb retains in-frame clones only, with some absent. Here the sample spans tens of thousands of clones, about 85% being singletons. The material sequenced was peripheral blood. The source is a woman in her 70s with acute or convalescent COVID-19.

The gene calls are TRBV2 and TRBJ2-5; TRBD1 agrees at 7 bases. The junction had 4 bases not matched to a gene; V was cut back by 7 bases and J by 2 bases. Per germline, CDR1 SNHLY and CDR2 FYNNEI. CDR3 size: 13 residues. CDR3 residues: CASKGQPQETQYF. CDR3 DNA: TGTGCCAGCAAGGGACAGCCACAAGAGACCCAGTACTTC.

The rearrangement joins TRBV18 to TRBJ1-4; no clear D. This CDR3 has 12 amino acids. Germline V gene lookup returns CDR1 KGHSH and CDR2 LQKENI. The V end lost 0 bases, the J end lost 8 bases, and 4 bases lay between the germline ends. Here the CDR3 DNA reads TGTGCCAGCTCACCACCTGGCGAAAAACTGTTTTTT. Translation: CASSPPGEKLFF.

This rearrangement joins TRBV5-1 to TRBJ2-7; 8 bases match TRBD2. The V and J ends lost 1 base and 1 base, in that order; junction bases with no gene match: 4. Germline V CDR1 and CDR2: SGHRS, YFSETQ. This CDR3 spans 15 amino acids. The CDR3 protein is CASSLWAGGSYEQYV. CDR3 nucleotide sequence: TGCGCCAGCAGCTTGTGGGCGGGAGGATCCTACGAGCAGTACGTC.

This chain connects TRBV29-1 to TRBJ2-3; possibly TRBD2 for D (5 bases). The germline gives CDR1 SQVTM, CDR2 ANQGSEA. This CDR3 contains 14 residues. V shed 6 bases and J shed 1 base, with 14 bases lying between them. CDR3 DNA sequence: TGCAGCGTAGCAGGACTGGTTGGCACAGATACGCAGTATTTT. It translates to CSVAGLVGTDTQYF.

The rearrangement joins TRBV3-1 (or the pseudogene TRBV3-2) to TRBJ2-1; 10 bases map to TRBD2. The germline CDR1 and CDR2 sequences are LGHDT and YNNKEL (reference sequence). Losses at the gene ends were 6 bases for V and 6 bases for J; bases not matched to a gene: 8. The CDR3 length is 15 residues. CDR3 protein: CASRPLAGESNEQFF. CDR3 bases: TGTGCCAGCAGGCCCCTAGCGGGAGAGAGCAATGAGCAGTTCTTC.

V is TRBV3-1 (or the pseudogene TRBV3-2) and J is TRBJ2-1; 12 bases map to TRBD2. Germline V gene lookup returns CDR1 LGHDT and CDR2 YNNKEL (reference sequence). The CDR3 length is 17 residues. The V gene end was trimmed by 1 base and the J gene end by 2 bases; junction bases not matched to a gene: 3. CDR3 residues: CASSQALAGGPYNEQFF. The CDR3 DNA follows: TGTGCCAGCAGCCAAGCCCTAGCGGGGGGGCCCTACAATGAGCAGTTCTTC.

The V call is TRBV27, the J call TRBJ1-5, with no clear D. The CDR3 consists of 15 residues. Germline CDR1 is MNHEY and CDR2 is SMNVEV (reference sequence). V gave up 4 bases and J gave up 6 bases, with 16 bases separating them. CDR3 residues: CASSSTPGAVQPQHF. The CDR3 coding sequence is TGTGCCAGCAGTTCCACCCCCGGCGCGGTTCAGCCCCAGCATTTT.

The chain links TRBV5-6 to TRBJ1-5; 7 bases line up with TRBD1. Germline V CDR1 and CDR2: SGHDT, YYEEEE. V dropped 6 bases and J dropped 4; count of bases not matched to a gene: 10. The CDR3 spans 15 residues. The CDR3 DNA is TGTGCCAGCACCCAGACAGGGTTAAGGAATCAGCCCCAGCATTTT. Translating it yields CASTQTGLRNQPQHF. The variable domain in full, with the rest retrieved from reference TRBV5-6 and TRBJ1-5, is DAGVTQSPTHLIKTRGQQVTLRCSPKSGHDTVSWYQQALGQGPQFIFQYYEEEERQRGNFPDRFSGHQFPNYSSELNVNALLLGDSALYLCASTQTGLRNQPQHFGDGTRLSIL.

This clone was counted only a few times. This chain uses TRBV19 with TRBJ1-5; the match to TRBD1 covers 8 bases. V lost 7 bases to trimming and J lost 4 bases; unmatched junction nucleotides: 9. The CDR3 extends over 15 amino acids. CDR1 LNHDA and CDR2 SQIVND come from the germline V gene (reference sequence). The DNA for the CDR3 is TGTGCCAGTACCCCCACAGGGGGTGCGAATCAGCCCCAGCATTTT. Its translation: CASTPTGGANQPQHF.

The chain couples TRBV18 to TRBJ2-5, with 12 bases that match TRBD2. V lost 0 bases and J lost 7; bases outside the gene matches: 9. CDR1 KGHSH and CDR2 LQKENI come from the germline V gene. CDR3 size: 17 residues. Written as DNA, the CDR3 is TGTGCCAGCTCACCACCGGAACTAGCGGGAGGTTGGGGGACCCAGTACTTC. Its protein product is CASSPPELAGGWGTQYF.

The CDR3 sequence is CASQRGGNTGELFF. Here the CDR3 DNA reads TGTGCCAGCCAGCGGGGGGGCAACACCGGGGAGCTGTTTTTT. The chain uses TRBV28 and TRBJ2-2, with TRBD2 identical over 10 bases. Germline assignment: CDR1 MDHEN and CDR2 SYDVKM. J gave up 2 bases and V 8 bases, and 2 bases lay outside the gene matches. The CDR3 extends over 14 amino acids.

The genes are TRBV5-6 and TRBJ1-3, with TRBD1 matching over 9 bases. CDR3 length: 16 amino acids. J lost 4 bases, V lost 1 base, and 6 bases had no gene match. Germline V gives CDR1 SGHDT, CDR2 YYEEEE. The CDR3 region is CASSLSGTGMGNTIYF. CDR3 DNA sequence: TGTGCCAGCAGCTTGTCGGGGACAGGGATGGGAAACACCATATATTTT.

The chain joins TRBV19 to TRBJ1-5, with D possibly matching TRBD1 (6 bases). Trimming pared 2 bases from V and 6 bases from J, leaving 14 bases between. CDR1 is LNHDA and CDR2 is SQIVND in the germline V gene (reference sequence). The CDR3 sequence is 15 residues long. The CDR3 here is CASSIIDRPGQPQHF. In nucleotides, the CDR3 is TGTGCCAGTAGTATAATAGACAGGCCCGGTCAGCCCCAGCATTTT.

The V and J genes are TRBV6-5 and TRBJ1-6; 9 bases are shared with TRBD1. Germline V gene data show CDR1 as MNHEY and CDR2 as SVGAGI. V was pared by 0 bases and J by 7 bases, with 1 base of the junction left unmatched. The CDR3 runs to 15 residues. CDR3 nucleotide sequence: TGTGCCAGCAGTTACTCCGGGACAGGGAATTCACCCCTCCACTTT. This gives the protein CASSYSGTGNSPLHF.

The chain joins TRBV4-1 to TRBJ1-6; D unresolved. V lost 4 bases to trimming and J lost 10 bases, with 14 bases between them. Germline lookup yields CDR1 MGHRA and CDR2 YSYEKL. The CDR3 consists of 14 residues. The CDR3 DNA reads TGCGCCAGCAGCCGGAGATGGACGGGATCACCCCTCCACTTT. Translated: CASSRRWTGSPLHF.

In its sample, this clone was seen once. The CDR3 sequence: CASSPKGYGIRPGELFF. DNA for the CDR3: TGTGCCAGCAGCCCCAAAGGGTACGGGATACGCCCCGGGGAGCTGTTTTTT. This chain connects TRBV7-9 to TRBJ2-2; tentatively, D is TRBD2 (5 bases). Deletions cut 5 bases from V and 6 bases from J, with 22 bases between. The germline CDR1 and CDR2 sequences are SEHNR and FQNEAQ (reference sequence). The CDR3 loop spans 17 amino acids.

This rearrangement joins TRBV4-1 to TRBJ2-3; 7 positions match TRBD2. V shed 1 base, J shed 2 bases, and the junction held 3 bases outside the gene matches. CDR1 is MGHRA, CDR2 YSYEKL, per germline. CDR3 length equals 15 residues. The CDR3 here is CASSQGLADTDTQYF. CDR3 DNA: TGCGCCAGCAGCCAAGGCCTAGCGGACACAGATACGCAGTATTTT.

This clone was seen only a few times. CDR3 region: CASTKGGSSLTGELFF. The CDR3 DNA is TGTGCCAGCACCAAAGGTGGGTCTAGCCTCACCGGGGAGCTGTTTTTT. The chain recombines TRBV21-1 with TRBJ2-2; the table's D call, TRBD2, was not checked against the DNA. TRBV21-1 is tagged as a pseudogene. CDR3 length: 16 amino acids.

This chain joins TRBV18 and TRBJ2-3, with a weak D call TRBD2 (5 bases). Germline V gives CDR1 KGHSH, CDR2 LQKENI. This CDR3 contains 18 residues. The ends were cut back, 3 bases at V and 6 bases at J, with 25 bases in the middle. CDR3 sequence (DNA): TGTGCCAGCTCACCTTCTCGAGGAGAAGGGAGTCGTCGGGATACGCAGTATTTT. Protein product: CASSPSRGEGSRRDTQYF.

The chain has TRBV12-5 and TRBJ1-2; 7 bases are shared with TRBD1. The CDR3 has 15 residues. The trim removed 3 bases at V and 1 base at J, leaving 5 bases unmatched. Germline V gene data show CDR1 as LGHNT and CDR2 as FRNRAP. The CDR3 spells CASGLGAGGNYGYTF. The CDR3 region has the DNA TGTGCTAGTGGTTTAGGGGCAGGGGGTAACTATGGCTACACCTTC.

This chain uses TRBV27 with TRBJ1-1; 10 positions agree with TRBD1. V gave up 5 bases and J gave up 8 bases; unmatched junction bases: 14. The CDR3 consists of 16 residues. The V gene's germline CDR1 is MNHEY and CDR2 SMNVEV (reference sequence). The CDR3 DNA is TGTGCCAGCAGTAACTACCGGGACAGGGGAAGAGGAGAAGCTTTCTTT. Translation: CASSNYRDRGRGEAFF.

This chain uses TRBV7-9 with TRBJ2-6, with D unclear. The CDR3 extends over 15 amino acids. Germline-derived CDR1 and CDR2 are SEHNR and FQNEAQ (reference sequence). Trimming cost V 7 bases and J 0 bases, with 10 bases left between them. The CDR3 reads CASTFPVSGANVLTF. The CDR3 DNA reads TGTGCCAGCACGTTCCCGGTCTCTGGGGCCAACGTCCTGACTTTC.

This clone was counted a few times. The gene calls are TRBV9 and TRBJ2-2, with D perhaps TRBD1 (7 bases). Per germline, CDR1 SGDLS and CDR2 YYNGEE. Trimming stripped 1 base from V and 4 bases from J, with 14 bases between. The CDR3 is made up of 16 amino acids. Here the CDR3 reads CASSVRAGGGTGELFF. CDR3 in DNA: TGTGCCAGCAGCGTAAGGGCAGGGGGAGGCACCGGGGAGCTGTTTTTT.

The V gene is TRBV14, the J gene TRBJ2-3; a weak D match, TRBD1 (6 bases). The CDR3 sequence is 19 residues long. V gave up 0 bases and J gave up 2 bases, with 21 bases separating them. Germline CDR1 SGHDN, CDR2 FVKESK. CDR3 nucleotides: TGTGCCAGCAGCCAAGATAGGCGGACAGCCGACCGATACACAGATACGCAGTATTTT. The encoded protein is CASSQDRRTADRYTDTQYF. Complete variable domain (other parts from reference TRBV14 and TRBJ2-3): EAGVTQFPSHSVIEKGQTVTLRCDPISGHDNLYWYRRVMGKEIKFLLHFVKESKQDESGMPNNRFLAERTGGTYSTLKVQPAELEDSGVYFCASSQDRRTADRYTDTQYFGPGTRLTVL.

This clone was detected once. The rearrangement joins TRBV4-3 to TRBJ2-1, with 7 bases fitting TRBD2. The trim removed 0 bases at V and 3 bases at J, leaving 2 bases unmatched. The CDR3 has 15 amino acids. Germline CDR1 LGHNA, CDR2 YSLEER. The CDR3 spells CASSQEVAGYNEQFF. CDR3 coding DNA: TGCGCCAGCAGCCAAGAGGTAGCGGGCTACAATGAGCAGTTCTTC.

This chain uses TRBV19 with TRBJ1-4; D remains ambiguous. Germline lookup yields CDR1 LNHDA and CDR2 SQIVND (reference sequence). The V end lost 3 bases, the J end lost 7 bases, and 15 bases lay between the germline ends. The CDR3 extends over 15 amino acids. CDR3: CASSISLASGEKLFF. The CDR3, as DNA: TGTGCCAGTAGTATCTCCCTCGCCTCCGGTGAAAAACTGTTTTTT. Full variable domain (missing parts from reference TRBV19 and TRBJ1-4): DGGITQSPKYLFRKEGQNVTLSCEQNLNHDAMYWYRQDPGQGLRLIYYSQIVNDFQKGDIAEGYSVSREKKESFPLTVTSAQKNPTAFYLCASSISLASGEKLFFGSGTQLSVL.

This chain links TRBV19 with TRBJ2-3, with D possibly matching TRBD2 (6 bases). The CDR3 totals 15 residues. V lost 7 bases, J lost 2 bases, and 16 bases lay in between. CDR1 is LNHDA and CDR2 is SQIVND in the germline V gene (reference sequence). As DNA, the CDR3 is TGTGCCAGTACCACGGGGGAAAGGGTCACAGATACGCAGTATTTT. It translates to CASTTGERVTDTQYF.

This chain uses TRBV28 with TRBJ1-2, with 7 bases that match TRBD1. Per the germline V gene, CDR1 is MDHEN and CDR2 is SYDVKM. This CDR3 contains 13 residues. With 6 bases clipped from V and 2 bases from J, the junction kept 3 bases outside the gene matches. CDR3 sequence (DNA): TGTGCCAGCAGCCGACAGGGCAACTATGGCTACACCTTC. It translates to CASSRQGNYGYTF.

This clone was counted between two and nine times. The chain couples TRBV4-1 to TRBJ1-6; 10 nucleotides align to TRBD1. The CDR3 is 15 amino acids. The junction had 5 bases not matched to a gene; V was cut back by 3 bases and J by 9 bases. Germline values: CDR1 MGHRA, CDR2 YSYEKL. In DNA form, the CDR3 reads TGCGCCAGCAGCCAGATGGACAGGGGGGCTTCACCCCTCCACTTT. Translating gives CASSQMDRGASPLHF.